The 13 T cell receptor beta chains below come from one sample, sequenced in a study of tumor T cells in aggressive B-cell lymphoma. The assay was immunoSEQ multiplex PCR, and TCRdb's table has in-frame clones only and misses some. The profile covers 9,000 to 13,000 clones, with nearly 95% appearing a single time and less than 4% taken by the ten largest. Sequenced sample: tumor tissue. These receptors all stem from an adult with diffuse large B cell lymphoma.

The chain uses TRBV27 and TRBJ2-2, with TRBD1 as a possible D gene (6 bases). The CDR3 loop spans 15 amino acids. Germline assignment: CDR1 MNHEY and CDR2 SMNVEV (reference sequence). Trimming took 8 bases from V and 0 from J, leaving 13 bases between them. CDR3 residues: CASSSGQPNTGELFF. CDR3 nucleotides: TGTGCCAGCTCGTCTGGACAGCCGAACACCGGGGAGCTGTTTTTT.

CDR3 DNA: TGTGCCAGCGGACAGAACTCTGGAAACACCATATATTTT. It codes for CASGQNSGNTIYF. V usage is TRBV6-5 and J usage is TRBJ1-3; TRBD1 might be the D (6 bases). The ends were cut back, 8 bases at V and 0 bases at J, with 8 bases in the middle. CDR3 length: 13 amino acids. Germline-derived CDR1 and CDR2 are MNHEY and SVGAGI.

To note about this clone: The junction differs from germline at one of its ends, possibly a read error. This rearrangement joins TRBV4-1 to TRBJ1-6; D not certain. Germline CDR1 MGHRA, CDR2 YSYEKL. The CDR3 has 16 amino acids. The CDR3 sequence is CASSQVVTINNSPLHF. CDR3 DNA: TGCGCCAGTAGCCAAGTTGTGACAATCAATAATTCACCCCTCCACTTT.

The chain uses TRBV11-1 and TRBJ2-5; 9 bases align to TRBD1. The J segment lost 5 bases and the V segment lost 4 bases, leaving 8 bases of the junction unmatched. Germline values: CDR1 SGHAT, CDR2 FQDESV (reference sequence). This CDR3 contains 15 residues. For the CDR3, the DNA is TGTGCCAGCAGCTCATACCGGGACAGGGAGGAGACCCAGTACTTC. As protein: CASSSYRDREETQYF.

The CDR3 sequence: CASSLRTSGGARDTQYF. CDR3 in DNA: TGTGCCAGCAGCTTAAGGACTAGCGGGGGGGCAAGAGATACGCAGTATTTT. The chain recombines TRBV7-3 with TRBJ2-3; TRBD2 matches 15 bases. V lost 1 base and J lost 5; bases outside the gene matches: 4. The CDR3 totals 17 residues. CDR1 and CDR2 (germline): SGHTA, FQGTGA.

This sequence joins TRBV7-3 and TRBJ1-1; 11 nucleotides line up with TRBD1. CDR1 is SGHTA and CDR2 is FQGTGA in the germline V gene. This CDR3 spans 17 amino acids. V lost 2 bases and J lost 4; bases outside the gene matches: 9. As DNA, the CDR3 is TGTGCCAGCAGCTTAGGTCCGACCGGGACAGGGGGCACTGAAGCTTTCTTT. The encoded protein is CASSLGPTGTGGTEAFF.

The CDR3 sequence: CASSLEPGLHTGELFF. In DNA form, the CDR3 reads TGTGCCAGCAGCTTAGAACCGGGACTTCACACCGGGGAGCTGTTTTTT. This chain links TRBV11-2 with TRBJ2-2, with D possibly matching TRBD2 (6 bases). The CDR3 runs 16 residues. CDR1 is SGHAT, CDR2 FQNNGV, per germline. V lost 0 bases and J 3 bases, leaving 11 bases between the germline ends.

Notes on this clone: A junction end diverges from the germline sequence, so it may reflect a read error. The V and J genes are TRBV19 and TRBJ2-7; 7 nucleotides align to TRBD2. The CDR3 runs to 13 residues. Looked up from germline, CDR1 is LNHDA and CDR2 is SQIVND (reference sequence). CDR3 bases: TGTGCCAGTAATATACGGGGGGCCTACGAGCAGTACTTC. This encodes CASNIRGAYEQYF.

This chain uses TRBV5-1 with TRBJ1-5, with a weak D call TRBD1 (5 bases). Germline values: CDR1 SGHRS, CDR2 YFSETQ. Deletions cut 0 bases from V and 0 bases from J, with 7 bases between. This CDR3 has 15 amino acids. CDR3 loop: CASSLDGGSNQPQHF. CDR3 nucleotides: TGCGCCAGCAGCTTGGACGGGGGTAGCAATCAGCCCCAGCATTTT.

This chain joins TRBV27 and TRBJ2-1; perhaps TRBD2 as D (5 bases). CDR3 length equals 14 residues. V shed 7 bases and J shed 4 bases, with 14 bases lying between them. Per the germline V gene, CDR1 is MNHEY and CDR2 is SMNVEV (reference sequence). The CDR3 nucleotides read TGTGCCAGCACGTCTAGCCCCGCTTACAATGAGCAGTTCTTC. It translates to CASTSSPAYNEQFF.

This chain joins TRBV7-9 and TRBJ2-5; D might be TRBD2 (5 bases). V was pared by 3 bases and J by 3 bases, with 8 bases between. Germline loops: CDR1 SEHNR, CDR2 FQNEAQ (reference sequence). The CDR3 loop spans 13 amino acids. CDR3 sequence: CASSFAGEETQYF. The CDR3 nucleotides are TGTGCCAGCAGCTTTGCCGGGGAAGAGACCCAGTACTTC.

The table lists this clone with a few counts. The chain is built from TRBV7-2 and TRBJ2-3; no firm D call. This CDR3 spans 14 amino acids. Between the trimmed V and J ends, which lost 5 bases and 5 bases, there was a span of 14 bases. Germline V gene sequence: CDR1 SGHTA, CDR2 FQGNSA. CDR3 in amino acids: CASSPSFGEDTQYF. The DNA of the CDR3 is TGTGCCAGCAGCCCCAGCTTCGGAGAAGATACGCAGTATTTT.

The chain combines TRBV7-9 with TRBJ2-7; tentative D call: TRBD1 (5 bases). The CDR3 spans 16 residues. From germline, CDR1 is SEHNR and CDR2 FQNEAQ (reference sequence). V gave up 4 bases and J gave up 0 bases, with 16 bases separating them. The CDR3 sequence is CASSSNWGLGSYEQYF. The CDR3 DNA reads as TGTGCCAGCAGCTCCAACTGGGGCTTGGGCTCCTACGAGCAGTACTTC.